The rows below give T cell receptor beta chains drawn from one sample of a study of blood T cell repertoires in COVID-19. Clones were read by immunoSEQ multiplex PCR, and TCRdb kept only the in-frame ones, dropping some. The sample has 350,000 to 450,000 clones; 91% are singletons. The sample consisted of PBMCs or T cells enriched from blood (not recorded which). The receptors come from a woman aged 40 to 55 who had been exposed to COVID-19. Each CDR3 is given with its conserved first and last residue. D genes are given only for firm matches. Rows may omit the clone size; those that give it use once, few, many or a size class.

D	V	size	J	DNA	CDR3
.	TRBV19	.	TRBJ2-7	TGTGCCAGTAGTGGGGGCTCGGGCTACGAGCAGTACTTC	CASSGGSGYEQYF
TRBD1	TRBV5-6	.	TRBJ1-2	TGTGCCAGCAGCTTCTTGGGACAGCTTAACTATGGCTACACCTTC	CASSFLGQLNYGYTF
TRBD1	TRBV5-8	once	TRBJ1-2	TGTGCCAGCAGCCCCAGACAGGGGCGGAGTGGCTACACCTTC	CASSPRQGRSGYTF
TRBD1	TRBV27	.	TRBJ1-2	TGTGCCAGCAGTTTCCGGACGGGACAGGGGATATCTAACTATGGCTACACCTTC	CASSFRTGQGISNYGYTF
.	TRBV27	once	TRBJ1-1	TGTGCCAGCAGTTCTGACAGCCGGATACAGGGAGACTTT	CASSSDSRIQGDF
.	TRBV11-3	once	TRBJ1-2	TGTGCCAGCAGCCTTCGTGAGGGTGATATTTGTGATGGCTACACCTTC	CASSLREGDICDGYTF
.	TRBV19	.	TRBJ1-3	TGTGCCAGTAGTCGCGGAGACTCTGGAAACACCATATATTTT	CASSRGDSGNTIYF
.	TRBV9	.	TRBJ2-6	TGTGCCAGCAGCGTGAGGGGGACCTCTGGGGCCAACGTCCTGACTTTC	CASSVRGTSGANVLTF
TRBD1	TRBV30	.	TRBJ1-2	TGTGCCTGGGACAGCCCCCCGACAGGGGGTTCTGGCTACACCTTC	CAWDSPPTGGSGYTF
.	TRBV6-5	.	TRBJ1-1	TGTGCCACATCGCTCATTACAGGGCACACTGAAGCTTTCTTT	CATSLITGHTEAFF
TRBD2	TRBV19	.	TRBJ2-1	TGTGCCAGTAGTATAGCCCGGACTAGCGGGAGGGCCTTACAAAACAATGAGCAGTTCTTC	CASSIARTSGRALQNNEQFF
.	TRBV18	few	TRBJ1-3	TGTGCCAGCTCACCCGACCCTAGCTCTGGAAACACCATATATTTT	CASSPDPSSGNTIYF
.	TRBV12-5	.	TRBJ1-3	TGTGCTAGTGGTTTCCAAGGTCTAGTTGTGGGAGCAAACTCTGGAAACACCATATATTTT	CASGFQGLVVGANSGNTIYF
TRBD2	TRBV6-4	.	TRBJ2-2	TGTGCCAGCAAGACTAGCGGGAATACCGGGGAGCTGTTTTTT	CASKTSGNTGELFF
.	TRBV20-1	.	TRBJ2-5	TGCAGTGCTATCCACGGGGAGACCCAGTACTTC	CSAIHGETQYF
TRBD1	TRBV7-3	once	TRBJ2-1	TGTGCCAGCAGCTGGGGACAGGGGATCTACAATGAGCAGTTCTTC	CASSWGQGIYNEQFF
.	TRBV29-1	.	TRBJ1-2	TGCAGCGTCGGGACTTCACTTTCCGGGTATGGCTACACCTTC	CSVGTSLSGYGYTF
TRBD1	TRBV15	.	TRBJ1-5	TGTGCCACCAGCAGAGGATCAGGGGGACAGCCCCAGCATTTT	CATSRGSGGQPQHF
.	TRBV6-2/TRBV6-3	.	TRBJ1-1	TGTGCCAGCAGTGCACGACAGAACACTGAAGCTTTCTTT	CASSARQNTEAFF
.	TRBV9	.	TRBJ2-6	TGTGCCAGCAGCGCCGTCCCTGGGGCCAACGTCCTGACTTTC	CASSAVPGANVLTF
.	TRBV15	.	TRBJ1-6	TGTGCCACCAGCAGAGTCCGAGGGAGCTCCTATAATTCACCCCTCCACTTT	CATSRVRGSSYNSPLHF
.	TRBV30	.	TRBJ1-1	TGTGCCTGGAGTGTACGGGGGACTGAAGCTTTCTTT	CAWSVRGTEAFF
.	TRBV5-1	.	TRBJ1-4	TGCGCCAGCAGCCCTCAACAGACCCCAGGAAATGAAAAACTGTTTTTT	CASSPQQTPGNEKLFF
TRBD2	TRBV9	.	TRBJ2-1	TGTGCCAGCAGCGTAGATTTGGGGGGAGGGCTTCTGGATGAGCAGTTCTTC	CASSVDLGGGLLDEQFF
TRBD1	TRBV7-9	.	TRBJ1-4	TGTGCCAGCAGCTGGGGGACAGGGAAAAATGAAAAACTGTTTTTT	CASSWGTGKNEKLFF
TRBD1	TRBV7-8	once	TRBJ2-7	TGTGCCAGCAGCTTTGGTCGTGGGCCAACAGGGACAGGACCATCCTACGAGCAGTACTTC	CASSFGRGPTGTGPSYEQYF
.	TRBV11-2	.	TRBJ1-2	TGTGCCAGCAGCATTTCCGGGACTAACTATGGCTACACCTTC	CASSISGTNYGYTF
TRBD1	TRBV19	few	TRBJ1-5	TGTGCCAGTAGTAGGGACAGCCGCAATCAGCCCCAGCATTTT	CASSRDSRNQPQHF
TRBD1	TRBV30	.	TRBJ1-4	TGTGCCTGGACCCGGGACAGCGAAAAACTGTTTTTT	CAWTRDSEKLFF
TRBD1	TRBV10-1	once	TRBJ1-2	TGCGCCAGCAGCCCGACAGGGAGTAACTATGGCTACACCTTC	CASSPTGSNYGYTF
TRBD1	TRBV27	.	TRBJ2-2	TGTGCCAGCAGGGCAACAGGGGGCGCGAACACCGGGGAGCTGTTTTTT	CASRATGGANTGELFF
TRBD1	TRBV19	.	TRBJ2-7	TGTGCCAGTAATACCGGGACAGGGGCTGCCTACGAGCAGTACTTC	CASNTGTGAAYEQYF
.	TRBV12-2	.	TRBJ1-4	TGTGCAAGTCGCCCGGTAATCCCTAATGAAAAACTGTTTTTT	CASRPVIPNEKLFF
TRBD2	TRBV9	.	TRBJ2-1	TGTGCCAGCAGCGCCCGGATTAGACGGGCTAGCGGGGGGGCCGTATCCTACAATGAGCAGTTCTTC	CASSARIRRASGGAVSYNEQFF
TRBD1	TRBV11-1	.	TRBJ1-1	TGTGCCAGCAGCCCCGTTAGGGGGCGGAGCACTGAAGCTTTCTTT	CASSPVRGRSTEAFF
.	TRBV27	.	TRBJ2-1	TGTGCCAGCAGTTTGGGGGCGGGCAATGAGCAGTTCTTC	CASSLGAGNEQFF
.	TRBV6-2/TRBV6-3	.	TRBJ2-3	TGTGCCAGCAGTTACTGGACTGGCCCAAATACGCAGTATTTT	CASSYWTGPNTQYF
.	TRBV2	.	TRBJ2-7	TGTGCCAGCACCCGGACTCCCCGGGACGAGCAGTACTTC	CASTRTPRDEQYF
TRBD1	TRBV12-3/TRBV12-4	.	TRBJ2-7	TGTGCCAGCAGGGGGACAGGGGGCCATGAGCAGTACTTC	CASRGTGGHEQYF
TRBD2	TRBV5-4	.	TRBJ2-3	TGTGCCAGCAGCTCCCGCCTAGCGGGGGCGGCCGGCACAGATACGCAGTATTTT	CASSSRLAGAAGTDTQYF